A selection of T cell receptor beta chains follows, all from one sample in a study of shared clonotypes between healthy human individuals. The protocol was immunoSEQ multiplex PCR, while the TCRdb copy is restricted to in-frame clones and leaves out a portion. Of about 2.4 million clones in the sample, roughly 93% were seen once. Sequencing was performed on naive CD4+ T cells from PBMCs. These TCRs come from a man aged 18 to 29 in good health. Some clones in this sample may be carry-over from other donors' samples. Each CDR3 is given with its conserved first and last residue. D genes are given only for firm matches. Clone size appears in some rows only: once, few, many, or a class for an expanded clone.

CDR3aa: CAGTGGQAGNTIYF
CDR3nt: TGTGCCGGAACGGGGGGGCAAGCAGGAAACACCATATATTTT
v_gene: TRBV10-3
j_gene: TRBJ1-3
d_gene: NA
abundance: NA

CDR3aa: CASSEAWRGTEAFF
CDR3nt: TGTGCCAGCAGTGAAGCTTGGAGGGGTACTGAAGCTTTCTTT
v_gene: TRBV6-1
j_gene: TRBJ1-1
d_gene: NA
abundance: NA

CDR3aa: CSAAGHRSSGNTIYF
CDR3nt: TGCAGCGCGGCCGGACACCGGAGCTCTGGAAACACCATATATTTT
v_gene: TRBV29-1
j_gene: TRBJ1-3
d_gene: NA
abundance: NA

CDR3aa: CASKTTYQETQYF
CDR3nt: TGCGCCAGCAAAACAACGTACCAAGAGACCCAGTACTTC
v_gene: TRBV10-2
j_gene: TRBJ2-5
d_gene: NA
abundance: NA

CDR3aa: CASSDRGVSYNEQFF
CDR3nt: TGTGCCAGTAGTGACAGGGGGGTTTCCTACAATGAGCAGTTCTTC
v_gene: TRBV19
j_gene: TRBJ2-1
d_gene: TRBD1
abundance: once

CDR3aa: CASRLGKTSGSWETQYF
CDR3nt: TGTGCCAGCAGGCTTGGCAAGACTAGCGGGAGCTGGGAGACCCAGTACTTC
v_gene: TRBV28
j_gene: TRBJ2-5
d_gene: TRBD2
abundance: NA

CDR3aa: CASSSQAGDYGYTF
CDR3nt: TGCGCCAGCAGCTCGCAGGCCGGTGACTATGGCTACACCTTC
v_gene: TRBV5-1
j_gene: TRBJ1-2
d_gene: NA
abundance: once

CDR3aa: CASSSGGLAGETQYF
CDR3nt: TGTGCCAGTAGTTCTGGAGGACTCGCCGGGGAGACCCAGTACTTC
v_gene: TRBV19
j_gene: TRBJ2-5
d_gene: NA
abundance: NA

CDR3aa: CASRGGSPKTQYF
CDR3nt: TGTGCCAGCAGAGGGGGCAGCCCCAAGACCCAGTACTTC
v_gene: TRBV28
j_gene: TRBJ2-5
d_gene: TRBD1
abundance: NA

CDR3aa: CASSLIREETQYF
CDR3nt: TGTGCCAGCAGCTTGATCAGGGAAGAGACCCAGTACTTC
v_gene: TRBV7-2
j_gene: TRBJ2-5
d_gene: NA
abundance: NA

CDR3aa: CASSQDQDPTDTQYF
CDR3nt: TGCGCCAGCAGCCAAGATCAGGACCCCACAGATACGCAGTATTTT
v_gene: TRBV4-3
j_gene: TRBJ2-3
d_gene: NA
abundance: NA

CDR3aa: CASSLAGPQETQYF
CDR3nt: TGTGCCAGCAGCTTGGCGGGCCCGCAAGAGACCCAGTACTTC
v_gene: TRBV5-4
j_gene: TRBJ2-5
d_gene: NA
abundance: NA

CDR3aa: CASSGETQYF
CDR3nt: TGTGCCAGCAGTGGGGAGACCCAGTACTTC
v_gene: TRBV6-5
j_gene: TRBJ2-5
d_gene: NA
abundance: NA

CDR3aa: CASMRGQGDTGELFF
CDR3nt: TGTGCCAGCATGAGGGGACAGGGTGACACCGGGGAGCTGTTTTTT
v_gene: TRBV28
j_gene: TRBJ2-2
d_gene: TRBD1
abundance: NA

CDR3aa: CASSFGLAGRRGTYEQYF
CDR3nt: TGTGCCAGCAGCTTTGGACTAGCGGGACGGCGGGGTACCTACGAGCAGTACTTC
v_gene: TRBV7-9
j_gene: TRBJ2-7
d_gene: TRBD2
abundance: NA

CDR3aa: CASSLNPGTGGDAFF
CDR3nt: TGTGCCAGCTCACTAAACCCCGGGACAGGGGGCGATGCTTTCTTT
v_gene: TRBV18
j_gene: TRBJ1-1
d_gene: TRBD1
abundance: NA

CDR3aa: CASSVQAYSYEQYF
CDR3nt: TGTGCCAGCAGTGTCCAGGCTTACTCCTACGAGCAGTACTTC
v_gene: TRBV6-4
j_gene: TRBJ2-7
d_gene: NA
abundance: NA

CDR3aa: CASRGRLSGNTIYF
CDR3nt: TGTGCCAGTAGAGGACGGCTCTCTGGAAACACCATATATTTT
v_gene: TRBV19
j_gene: TRBJ1-3
d_gene: NA
abundance: NA

CDR3aa: CASSSGLEAYEQYF
CDR3nt: TGTGCCTCTTCCTCGGGACTAGAGGCCTACGAGCAGTACTTC
v_gene: TRBV28
j_gene: TRBJ2-7
d_gene: TRBD2
abundance: NA

CDR3aa: CASSLGGPWDHEQYF
CDR3nt: TGTGCCAGCAGCTTGGGAGGACCCTGGGACCACGAGCAGTACTTC
v_gene: TRBV5-8
j_gene: TRBJ2-7
d_gene: NA
abundance: NA

CDR3aa: CASSGTVNFYEQYF
CDR3nt: TGTGCCAGCAGTGGGACAGTCAATTTCTACGAGCAGTACTTC
v_gene: TRBV2
j_gene: TRBJ2-7
d_gene: NA
abundance: NA

CDR3aa: CASSLWGPTGAGELFF
CDR3nt: TGTGCCAGCAGCTTGTGGGGGCCCACGGGTGCCGGGGAGCTGTTTTTT
v_gene: TRBV5-5
j_gene: TRBJ2-2
d_gene: NA
abundance: NA

CDR3aa: CASGWGSTDTQYF
CDR3nt: TGTGCCAGCGGCTGGGGGAGCACAGATACGCAGTATTTT
v_gene: TRBV27
j_gene: TRBJ2-3
d_gene: NA
abundance: NA

CDR3aa: CASSLTDYERQYF
CDR3nt: TGCGCCAGCAGCCTAACCGACTACGAGCGGCAGTACTTC
v_gene: TRBV5-1
j_gene: TRBJ2-7
d_gene: NA
abundance: NA

CDR3aa: CSASQGEQYF
CDR3nt: TGCAGTGCCTCTCAAGGGGAGCAGTACTTC
v_gene: TRBV20-1
j_gene: TRBJ2-7
d_gene: NA
abundance: NA

CDR3aa: CASSGSSGGSPLHF
CDR3nt: TGTGCCAGCAGTGGCTCTTCAGGGGGTTCACCCCTCCACTTT
v_gene: TRBV6-5
j_gene: TRBJ1-6
d_gene: TRBD1
abundance: NA

CDR3aa: CASSGQGKIDTQYF
CDR3nt: TGTGCCAGCTCGGGACAGGGGAAGATAGATACGCAGTATTTT
v_gene: TRBV18
j_gene: TRBJ2-3
d_gene: TRBD1
abundance: NA

CDR3aa: CASSSPGLADNEQFF
CDR3nt: TGTGCCAGCAGTTCCCCGGGACTAGCGGACAATGAGCAGTTCTTC
v_gene: TRBV28
j_gene: TRBJ2-1
d_gene: TRBD2
abundance: NA

CDR3aa: CASSGGPGDPRELFF
CDR3nt: TGTGCCAGCAGTGGTGGGCCAGGAGACCCTCGCGAGCTGTTTTTT
v_gene: TRBV25-1
j_gene: TRBJ2-2
d_gene: NA
abundance: NA

CDR3aa: CASADRGLNTEAFF
CDR3nt: TGTGCCAGCGCTGACAGGGGATTGAACACTGAAGCTTTCTTT
v_gene: TRBV7-9
j_gene: TRBJ1-1
d_gene: TRBD1
abundance: NA

CDR3aa: CASSLAGGSFYEQYF
CDR3nt: TGTGCCAGCAGCTTAGCTGGCGGGAGTTTCTACGAGCAGTACTTC
v_gene: TRBV7-6
j_gene: TRBJ2-7
d_gene: TRBD2
abundance: NA

CDR3aa: CASSLPSGEGYTF
CDR3nt: TGTGCCAGCAGCTTGCCCTCAGGGGAAGGCTACACCTTC
v_gene: TRBV5-6
j_gene: TRBJ1-2
d_gene: NA
abundance: NA

CDR3aa: CASSYPPGQLPYGYTF
CDR3nt: TGTGCCAGCAGTTACCCCCCGGGACAGTTACCCTATGGCTACACCTTC
v_gene: TRBV28
j_gene: TRBJ1-2
d_gene: TRBD1
abundance: NA

CDR3aa: CASSEPGLAGLYEQYF
CDR3nt: TGTGCCAGCAGTGAACCGGGACTAGCGGGCCTCTACGAGCAGTACTTC
v_gene: TRBV25-1
j_gene: TRBJ2-7
d_gene: TRBD2
abundance: NA

CDR3aa: CASSLTSGSYNEQFF
CDR3nt: TGTGCCAGCTCGCTGACTAGCGGGAGCTACAATGAGCAGTTCTTC
v_gene: TRBV18
j_gene: TRBJ2-1
d_gene: TRBD2
abundance: NA

CDR3aa: CASSWEQGRSYTF
CDR3nt: TGTGCCAGCAGCTGGGAGCAGGGGCGTAGCTACACCTTC
v_gene: TRBV5-6
j_gene: TRBJ1-2
d_gene: NA
abundance: NA

CDR3aa: CASSLEGQGEKLFF
CDR3nt: TGCGCCAGCAGCTTGGAGGGACAGGGTGAAAAACTGTTTTTT
v_gene: TRBV5-1
j_gene: TRBJ1-4
d_gene: TRBD1
abundance: NA

CDR3aa: CASSIRAGGRNTEAFF
CDR3nt: TGTGCCAGTAGTATACGGGCCGGGGGGCGGAACACTGAAGCTTTCTTT
v_gene: TRBV19
j_gene: TRBJ1-1
d_gene: NA
abundance: NA

CDR3aa: CASSEGRRVTYEQYF
CDR3nt: TGTGCCAGCAGTGAAGGTAGGAGGGTAACCTACGAGCAGTACTTC
v_gene: TRBV6-1
j_gene: TRBJ2-7
d_gene: NA
abundance: NA

CDR3aa: CASSQDNGQRGSYEQFF
CDR3nt: TGTGCCAGCAGCCAAGATAACGGCCAGCGGGGCTCCTATGAGCAGTTCTTC
v_gene: TRBV4-2
j_gene: TRBJ2-1
d_gene: TRBD2
abundance: NA

CDR3aa: CASSQDGEALSQYF
CDR3nt: TGTGCCAGCAGCCAAGATGGGGAGGCCTTATCGCAGTATTTT
v_gene: TRBV4-2
j_gene: TRBJ2-3
d_gene: NA
abundance: NA

CDR3aa: CASSVRSSIYEQYF
CDR3nt: TGTGCCAGCAGTGTGAGATCCAGCATCTACGAGCAGTACTTC
v_gene: TRBV11-2
j_gene: TRBJ2-7
d_gene: NA
abundance: NA

CDR3aa: CASRFDRGTTITGELFF
CDR3nt: TGTGCCAGCAGGTTCGACAGGGGGACTACAATCACCGGGGAGCTGTTTTTT
v_gene: TRBV11-2
j_gene: TRBJ2-2
d_gene: TRBD1
abundance: NA

CDR3aa: CASSPGGYNSPLHF
CDR3nt: TGCGCCAGCAGCCCCGGGGGCTATAATTCACCCCTCCACTTT
v_gene: TRBV4-1
j_gene: TRBJ1-6
d_gene: NA
abundance: NA